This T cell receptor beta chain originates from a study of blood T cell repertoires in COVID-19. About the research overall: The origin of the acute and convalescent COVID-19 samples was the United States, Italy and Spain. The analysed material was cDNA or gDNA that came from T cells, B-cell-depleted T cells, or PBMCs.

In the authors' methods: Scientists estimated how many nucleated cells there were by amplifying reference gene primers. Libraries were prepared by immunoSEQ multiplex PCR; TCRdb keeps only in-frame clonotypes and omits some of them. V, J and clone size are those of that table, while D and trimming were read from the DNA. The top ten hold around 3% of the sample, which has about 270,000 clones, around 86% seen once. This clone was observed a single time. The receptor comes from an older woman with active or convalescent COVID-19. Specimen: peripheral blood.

CDR3: CASSPAGVPWDEQFF. The DNA of the CDR3 is TGTGCCAGCAGCCCAGCGGGGGTTCCTTGGGATGAGCAGTTCTTC. The J gene is TRBJ2-1, the V gene TRBV6-6; 8 nucleotides align to TRBD2. Germline V CDR1 and CDR2: MNHNY, SVGAGI (reference sequence). CDR3 length equals 15 residues. V dropped 6 bases and J dropped 8; count of bases not matched to a gene: 12.